Below, 21 T cell receptor beta chains from the same sample are listed, as sequenced in a study of shared clonotypes between healthy human individuals (TCRdb year 2020). CD8 naive samples consisted of CD45RO-negative cells that were positively selected for CCR7, yielding a CD45RA+CCR7+ population without TemRA cells. To prepare the library, the immunoSEQ multiplex PCR assay was applied. TCRdb carries this immuneACCESS record with in-frame sequences only. Its versions omit some clonotypes, under half of them owing to an unresolved V gene in the studies checked, with the rest unexplained. Across this sample there are 800,000 to 950,000 clones, with about 96% seen only once. The ten largest clones add up to 0.2% to 0.25% of the sample. What was sequenced was naive CD8+ T cells sorted from blood. The cell subset or site label of this sample denotes: CD45RA+CCR7+. These receptors originate from a man aged 25-45 years in good health.

The CDR3 nucleotides are TGTGCCAGCAGCTTTGATACTAGCGGGGACCCCTCCTACAATGAGCAGTTCTTC. Translating gives CASSFDTSGDPSYNEQFF. The chain has TRBV11-2 and TRBJ2-1; TRBD2 matches at 10 bases. This CDR3 contains 18 residues. Germline trimming cut 3 bases from V and 0 bases from J; bases unmatched to any gene: 8. Per the germline V gene, CDR1 is SGHAT and CDR2 is FQNNGV.

J is TRBJ2-1 and V is TRBV6-5; D remains ambiguous. This CDR3 contains 13 residues. With 0 bases removed from V and 6 bases from J, the gap between germline ends came to 6 bases. Germline V gene data show CDR1 as MNHEY and CDR2 as SVGAGI. CDR3 amino acids: CASSYSWGNEQFF. For the CDR3, the DNA is TGTGCCAGCAGTTACTCATGGGGCAATGAGCAGTTCTTC.

The rearrangement links TRBV2 to TRBJ2-2, with 10 bases aligning to TRBD2. The germline CDR1 and CDR2 sequences are SNHLY and FYNNEI. Unmatched junction bases numbered 4, after V lost 3 bases and J lost 3 bases. The CDR3 is made up of 16 amino acids. DNA for the CDR3: TGTGCCAGCAGTGACCAGGGACTAGCGCACACCGGGGAGCTGTTTTTT. It is translated as CASSDQGLAHTGELFF.

V and J are TRBV29-1 and TRBJ2-2, with 7 bases lining up with TRBD2. The CDR3 is made up of 16 amino acids. Germline CDR1 SQVTM, CDR2 ANQGSEA. The J segment lost 3 bases and the V segment lost 2 bases, leaving 9 bases of the junction unmatched. CDR3 coding DNA: TGCAGCGTTGAATTGGGGGAGGGCCCACACACCGGGGAGCTGTTTTTT. Translation gives CSVELGEGPHTGELFF.

The rearrangement uses TRBV7-9 and TRBJ1-1; no clear D. Germline CDR1 reads SEHNR; CDR2 reads FQNEAQ (reference sequence). V gave up 0 bases and J gave up 3 bases, with 8 bases separating them. The CDR3 runs to 14 residues. This CDR3 reads CASSLADGYTEAFF. The DNA of the CDR3 is TGTGCCAGCAGCTTAGCGGACGGTTACACTGAAGCTTTCTTT.

As to this clone: The same CDR3 also results from other DNA sequences found in this sample. The V gene is TRBV9, the J gene TRBJ2-5, with TRBD2 matching over 12 bases. The CDR3 has 16 residues. Germline V gene sequence: CDR1 SGDLS, CDR2 YYNGEE. Unmatched junction bases numbered 5, after V lost 0 bases and J lost 5 bases. DNA for the CDR3: TGTGCCAGCAGCGTAGGACTAGCGGGAGTTGGCGAGACCCAGTACTTC. Protein: CASSVGLAGVGETQYF.

CDR3 bases: TGTGCCAGGATAGCGGGACTAGTGGAGACCCAGTACTTC. Translating gives CARIAGLVETQYF. The V call is TRBV9, the J call TRBJ2-5, with 8 nucleotides matching TRBD2. The CDR3 spans 13 residues. Germline V gene lookup returns CDR1 SGDLS and CDR2 YYNGEE. V trimming: 8 bases; J trimming: 5 bases; junction bases outside the gene matches: 8. Combining the CDR3 with reference TRBV9 and TRBJ2-5 gives the whole variable domain DSGVTQTPKHLITATGQRVTLRCSPRSGDLSVYWYQQSLDQGLQFLIQYYNGEERAKGNILERFSAQQFPDLHSELNLSSLELGDSALYFCARIAGLVETQYFGPGTRLLVL.

The chain recombines TRBV6-1 with TRBJ2-1; 10 bases align to TRBD2. Germline trimming cut 6 bases from V and 6 bases from J; bases unmatched to any gene: 8. In germline, CDR1 is MNHNS, CDR2 SASEGT. The CDR3 consists of 15 residues. The CDR3 reads CASRPTSGTSNEQFF. The CDR3 nucleotides are TGTGCCAGCAGGCCCACTAGCGGGACCTCCAATGAGCAGTTCTTC.

The chain is built from TRBV30 and TRBJ2-2, with D unresolved. Germline loops: CDR1 GTSNPN, CDR2 SVGIG (reference sequence). This CDR3 comprises 11 residues. The V and J ends lost 8 bases and 7 bases respectively, with 11 bases between them. DNA of the CDR3: TGTGCCCACGTTTCAGGCGGGGAGCTGTTTTTT. This codes for CAHVSGGELFF.

V and J are TRBV10-3 and TRBJ1-1; 7 bases line up with TRBD1. This CDR3 region has 15 residues. Per germline, CDR1 ENHRY and CDR2 SYGVKD. V shed 6 bases and J 2 bases; nucleotides not matched to a gene: 9. The CDR3 region is CAIRTGAERNTEAFF. The CDR3 region has the DNA TGTGCCATCAGAACAGGGGCGGAAAGAAACACTGAAGCTTTCTTT.

V is TRBV7-8 and J is TRBJ2-7; TRBD1 agrees at 8 bases. Germline-derived CDR1 and CDR2 are SGHVS and FQNEAQ. V lost 5 bases and J lost 2; bases outside the gene matches: 5. The CDR3 totals 14 residues. DNA of the CDR3: TGTGCCAGCAGCATGACAGGGGAAACCTACGAGCAGTACTTC. Its translation: CASSMTGETYEQYF.

This clone was recorded only once. This chain links TRBV10-3 with TRBJ2-1; 9 nucleotides match TRBD2. Germline V gene lookup returns CDR1 ENHRY and CDR2 SYGVKD. With V trimmed by 4 bases and J by 3 bases, 4 bases remained unmatched. This CDR3 has 15 residues. CDR3 sequence reads: CAISVAGGDYNEQFF. The DNA of the CDR3 is TGTGCCATCAGTGTGGCGGGAGGGGACTACAATGAGCAGTTCTTC.

The V and J genes are TRBV5-8 and TRBJ2-7; D is perhaps TRBD2 (6 bases). The CDR3 is made up of 15 amino acids. Germline V gives CDR1 SGHTS, CDR2 YDEGEE. V lost 4 bases and J lost 2, with 16 bases in between. The CDR3 coding sequence is TGTGCCAGCAGCCGTGGAGTAGCGGCCCCCTACGAGCAGTACTTC. This gives the protein CASSRGVAAPYEQYF.

This clone was observed once. This rearrangement joins TRBV10-1 to TRBJ2-4; D is unclear. V lost 2 bases to trimming and J lost 8 bases, with 22 bases between them. CDR1 is WNHNN and CDR2 is SYGVQD in the germline V gene (reference sequence). CDR3 length equals 17 residues. CDR3 nucleotide sequence: TGCGCCAGCAGTGAGCCTTGGATGGTGGGGTACCAAGACATTCAGTACTTC. Translating gives CASSEPWMVGYQDIQYF.

The rearrangement links TRBV27 to TRBJ2-7; D is unclear. Between the trimmed V and J ends, which lost 8 bases and 5 bases, there was a span of 16 bases. This CDR3 is built from 13 residues. The V gene's germline CDR1 is MNHEY and CDR2 SMNVEV (reference sequence). The CDR3 DNA follows: TGTGCCAGCCAATTTTCTTCTTGGGACGAGCAGTACTTC. As protein: CASQFSSWDEQYF.

The chain employs TRBV19 and TRBJ2-1; 11 positions agree with TRBD2. The CDR3 spans 15 residues. From germline, CDR1 is LNHDA and CDR2 SQIVND (reference sequence). V was clipped by 4 bases and J by 5 bases; unmatched bases: 4. In DNA, the CDR3 is TGTGCCAGTAGTACGGTAGCGGGAGGGAACAATGAGCAGTTCTTC. It encodes CASSTVAGGNNEQFF. Complete variable domain (other parts from reference TRBV19 and TRBJ2-1): DGGITQSPKYLFRKEGQNVTLSCEQNLNHDAMYWYRQDPGQGLRLIYYSQIVNDFQKGDIAEGYSVSREKKESFPLTVTSAQKNPTAFYLCASSTVAGGNNEQFFGPGTRLTVL.

The chain employs TRBV11-2 and TRBJ2-7, with D unresolved. The CDR3 has 15 residues. Germline V gene sequence: CDR1 SGHAT, CDR2 FQNNGV. V lost 1 base and J lost 3, with 13 bases in between. The CDR3 DNA reads TGTGCCAGCAGCTTAGGGGCCTCCACCTTCTACGAGCAGTACTTC. Its protein is CASSLGASTFYEQYF.

This clone was seen just once. This sequence joins TRBV10-1 and TRBJ2-7; TRBD2 matches 9 bases. Per the germline V gene, CDR1 is WNHNN and CDR2 is SYGVQD (reference sequence). The CDR3 runs to 14 residues. With 3 bases clipped from V and 6 bases from J, the junction kept 6 bases outside the gene matches. Here the CDR3 DNA reads TGCGCCAGCAGTGATATAGCGGGAGCTGTCGAGCAGTACTTC. This sequence encodes CASSDIAGAVEQYF.

The chain recombines TRBV7-9 with TRBJ2-3, with D unresolved. CDR3 length equals 15 residues. Germline V CDR1 and CDR2: SEHNR, FQNEAQ (reference sequence). Trimming removed 2 bases at V and 1 base at J, with 10 bases between. The CDR3 loop reads CASSLFWPRTDTQYF. CDR3 nucleotides: TGTGCCAGCAGCTTATTTTGGCCACGCACAGATACGCAGTATTTT.

The CDR3 DNA follows: TGCGCCAGCAGCTTGGGTCCCCTTGGGATCTCCTACGAGCAGTACTTC. Its translation is CASSLGPLGISYEQYF. The chain uses TRBV5-1 and TRBJ2-7; no clear D gene. Trimming pared 0 bases from V and 0 bases from J, leaving 13 bases between. CDR1 SGHRS and CDR2 YFSETQ come from the germline V gene. This CDR3 has 16 residues. The complete variable domain, with remaining parts taken from reference TRBV5-1 and TRBJ2-7, reads KAGVTQTPRYLIKTRGQQVTLSCSPISGHRSVSWYQQTPGQGLQFLFEYFSETQRNKGNFPGRFSGRQFSNSRSEMNVSTLELGDSALYLCASSLGPLGISYEQYFGPGTRLTVT.

The chain has TRBV10-1 and TRBJ2-1; 7 bases map to TRBD2. In germline, CDR1 is WNHNN, CDR2 SYGVQD (reference sequence). This CDR3 is built from 15 residues. J lost 7 bases, V lost 3 bases, and 9 bases had no gene match. CDR3 protein: CASSDLEGAGNEQFF. Written as DNA, the CDR3 is TGCGCCAGCAGTGATCTTGAGGGAGCGGGAAATGAGCAGTTCTTC.